The clone carrying this TCR beta chain was recorded at least ten times. The antigen remains unidentified. This specimen belongs to a study of CD8 T cells in ankylosing spondylitis. Study-wide points: There was a TCR beta motif, made of 7 or 8 highly homologous variants, that appeared characteristic of ankylosing spondylitis blood.

TCRdb itself ran the 5' RACE reads through MiXCR, one entry per CDR3 protein. The sample carries about 500,000 distinct CDR3 sequences, over 9.5% recorded once. This CDR3 region has 15 residues. Germline lookup yields CDR1 SQVTM and CDR2 ANQGSEA. V dropped 0 bases and J dropped 6 bases, with 17 bases sitting between them. The receptor comes from a male donor with ankylosing spondylitis. This chain links TRBV29-1 with TRBJ2-5; D unclear. Sequencing was done on a sample of blood, either unsorted or a sorted T cell fraction (not recorded which). In DNA, the CDR3 is TGCAGCGTTGAAGATCTTGGCAAGCCCGGGCAGACCCAGTACTTC. It translates to CSVEDLGKPGQTQYF. The full variable domain, rest sourced from reference TRBV29-1 and TRBJ2-5, is SAVISQKPSRDICQRGTSLTIQCQVDSQVTMMFWYRQQPGQSLTLIATANQGSEATYESGFVIDKFPISRPNLTFSTLTVSNMSPEDSSIYLCSVEDLGKPGQTQYFGPGTRLLVL.